The rows below give T cell receptor beta chains drawn from one sample of a study of Graves' ophthalmopathy and Graves' hyperthyroidism. TCRdb reprocessed the multiplex PCR reads with MiXCR, giving one entry per CDR3 protein. The profile shows 340,000 or so distinct CDR3 sequences, roughly 15% of them singletons. Sequencing was done on a sample of peripheral blood. These receptor sequences come from an adult man with Graves' ophthalmopathy. CDR3s include the opening cysteine and the closing phenylalanine or tryptophan. Each record gives: clone size, V gene, J gene, D gene, CDR3 DNA, CDR3 protein. The D gene is left open where the match is weak. Clone sizes are given selectively: once, few, many, or a class where the clone is expanded.

NA,TRBV6-5,TRBJ2-5,NA,TGTGCCAGCGGTTACTCGGGGGGCGGAGAGACCCAGTACTTC,CASGYSGGGETQYF
many,TRBV29-1,TRBJ1-1,NA,TGCAGCGTTGTGAGGAACAGCCCCATGAACACTGAAGCTTTCTTT,CSVVRNSPMNTEAFF
many,TRBV7-8,TRBJ2-7,NA,TGTGCCAGCAGCTTAGCGGAGGGGGCCCCTCCCTACGAGCAGTACTTC,CASSLAEGAPPYEQYF
many,TRBV11-2,TRBJ1-5,TRBD1,TGTGCCAGCAGCTTAGATCTCGGAGGCACAGGGGGGCCCGAGGTTCAGCCCCAGCATTTT,CASSLDLGGTGGPEVQPQHF
many,TRBV2,TRBJ2-5,NA,TGTGCCAGCAGTGAGAGGACTGCCGGGGAGACCCAGTACTTC,CASSERTAGETQYF
NA,TRBV6-2/TRBV6-3,TRBJ1-6,NA,TGTGCCAGCAGACTGCCAAATTCACCCCTCCACTTT,CASRLPNSPLHF
many,TRBV7-8,TRBJ1-1,NA,TGTGCCAGCACCTGGGGCCTGAACACTGAAGCTTTCTTT,CASTWGLNTEAFF
many,TRBV5-1,TRBJ2-7,NA,TGCGCCAGCAGCTTGGAGGCAGTGGGCCCCTACGAGCAGTACTTC,CASSLEAVGPYEQYF
many,TRBV4-1,TRBJ2-7,NA,TGCGCCAGCAGCCAGGGAGGACAGGCCAACTCCTACGAGCAGTACTTC,CASSQGGQANSYEQYF
many,TRBV3-1,TRBJ2-7,TRBD1,TGTGCCAGCAGCCAAGTCTGGGGGACAGCGGCGGAAGAGCAGTACTTC,CASSQVWGTAAEEQYF
many,TRBV24-1,TRBJ1-5,NA,TGTGCCACCAGTGATTTGGGAGGGTTGCCCCAGCATTTT,CATSDLGGLPQHF
many,TRBV6-1,TRBJ1-5,TRBD1,TGTGCCAGCAGTGCCGGGACAGGATTTAGCAATCAGCCCCAGCATTTT,CASSAGTGFSNQPQHF
many,TRBV6-1,TRBJ1-1,NA,TGTGCCAGCAGTGGGGGTTACGGGACCTCGAACACTGAAGCTTTCTTT,CASSGGYGTSNTEAFF
many,TRBV27,TRBJ2-5,TRBD2,TGTGCCAGCAGGGCCTGGGGGGTCGGGACTAGCGGACAAGAGACCCAGTACTTC,CASRAWGVGTSGQETQYF
many,TRBV5-1,TRBJ2-2,TRBD1,TGCGCCAGCAGCCCGTTGGGACAGGCCACCGGGGAGCTGTTTTTT,CASSPLGQATGELFF
many,TRBV7-2,TRBJ1-2,TRBD1,TGTGCCAGCAGCTTAGTGGACAGGGCTACCTTC,CASSLVDRATF
NA,TRBV28,TRBJ2-7,NA,TGTGCCAGCAGTCCACCGAGGGGAACCTACGAGCAGTACTTC,CASSPPRGTYEQYF
many,TRBV3-1,TRBJ2-5,NA,TGTGCCAGCAGCCAAGATGTTGCCACGGAGACCCAGTACTTC,CASSQDVATETQYF
NA,TRBV6-1,TRBJ1-2,NA,TGTGCCAGCTGGCCGGGACGGTCTTATGGCTACACCTTC,CASWPGRSYGYTF
many,TRBV15,TRBJ2-7,NA,TGTGCCACCAGCAGAGATAAAGGCAGGGGCTACTACGAGCAGTACTTC,CATSRDKGRGYYEQYF
many,TRBV28,TRBJ2-2,TRBD1,TGTGCCAGCAGTCCGTTAACAGGGGGCTGGACCGGGGAGCTGTTTTTT,CASSPLTGGWTGELFF
many,TRBV29-1,TRBJ2-7,NA,TGCAGCGTTGATCGGACGGGGTGGAACGAGCAGTACTTC,CSVDRTGWNEQYF
few,TRBV24-1,TRBJ1-5,NA,TGTGCCGCACAGGGCCGGCAGCCCCAGCATTTT,CAAQGRQPQHF
many,TRBV4-1,TRBJ2-2,NA,TGCGCCAGCAGCCAAGCAAAGCCCGGGGAGCTGTTTTTT,CASSQAKPGELFF
many,TRBV20-1,TRBJ1-1,NA,TGCAGTGCAACAGGGCCCGGGAACACTGAAGCTTTCTTT,CSATGPGNTEAFF
NA,TRBV7-3,TRBJ1-1,NA,TGTGCCAGCAGCTTAGGTCCAGGGGCTAACACTGAAGCTTTCTTT,CASSLGPGANTEAFF
few,TRBV9,TRBJ1-1,TRBD1,TGTGCCAGCAGCGTAGCATTCCAGGGGGCCCAGGAAGCTTTCTTT,CASSVAFQGAQEAFF
many,TRBV4-1,TRBJ2-7,NA,TGCGCCAGCAGCCAAGATAGATTTGGGGACTCCTACGAGCAGTACTTC,CASSQDRFGDSYEQYF
many,TRBV11-1,TRBJ2-5,TRBD2,TGTGCCAGCGGGCGGGAGGGCCTGGAGACCCAGTACTTC,CASGREGLETQYF
NA,TRBV6-1,TRBJ2-7,NA,TGTGCCAGCAGTGAAGATAGGCAGCCCAACAGGGAGCAGTACTTC,CASSEDRQPNREQYF
NA,TRBV15,TRBJ2-2,NA,TGTGCCACCAGGGCACAGGGTACGAACGGGGAGCTGTTTTTT,CATRAQGTNGELFF
many,TRBV12-3/TRBV12-4,TRBJ1-5,TRBD1,TGTGCCAGCAGTTTTGGCAGGGGGGTCAATCAGCCCCAGCATTTT,CASSFGRGVNQPQHF
many,TRBV6-1,TRBJ1-5,NA,TGTGCCAGCAGTCAAAACAGGGTGGCCCCCAATCAGCCCCAGCATTTT,CASSQNRVAPNQPQHF
NA,TRBV10-3,TRBJ2-5,NA,TGTGCCATCAAACCCATAGTGACCCAGTACTTC,CAIKPIVTQYF
many,TRBV29-1,TRBJ1-5,TRBD1,TGCAGCGGCCAACAGGGGCAGGGTCAGCCCCAGCATTTT,CSGQQGQGQPQHF
NA,TRBV29-1,TRBJ2-7,NA,TGCAGCGTAACCGGGACTGGAAGGATCGAGCAGTACTTC,CSVTGTGRIEQYF
many,TRBV9,TRBJ2-5,NA,TGTGCCAGCAGCGTAGAAGCTAGCGAGAGGTACCAAGAGACCCAGTACTTC,CASSVEASERYQETQYF
many,TRBV30,TRBJ1-2,NA,TGTGCCTGGAGTGTCGGGGGTCTAGGCTACACCTTC,CAWSVGGLGYTF
many,TRBV6-1,TRBJ1-2,NA,TGTGCCAGCAGTGAAGTTCCAGGGAGTTATGGCTACACCTTC,CASSEVPGSYGYTF
few,TRBV27,TRBJ1-6,NA,TGTGCCAGCAGTTTTCGATCACCCCTCCACTTT,CASSFRSPLHF
many,TRBV7-9,TRBJ1-1,NA,TGTGCCAGCAGTAGTAACCGCGCCCAGAGGACTGAAGCTTTCTTT,CASSSNRAQRTEAFF
many,TRBV12-3/TRBV12-4,TRBJ2-5,NA,TGTGCCAGCAGTCTCGACTTCCCGGCGGAGACCCAGTACTTC,CASSLDFPAETQYF
many,TRBV20-1,TRBJ1-1,NA,TGCAGTGCTAGAACCGTGAACACTGAAGCTTTCTTT,CSARTVNTEAFF
NA,TRBV5-1,TRBJ1-6,TRBD1,TGCGCCAGCAGCTTGGGGGACAGCCCGTATTCACCCCTCCACTTT,CASSLGDSPYSPLHF
many,TRBV19,TRBJ2-2,NA,TGTGCCAGTAGTATAGTGCAGCTGAACACCGGGGAGCTGTTTTTT,CASSIVQLNTGELFF
few,TRBV3-1,TRBJ2-5,TRBD2,TGTGCCAGCAGCCAAGGAATCGGGGGGGCTCGGTTC,CASSQGIGGARF
many,TRBV5-1,TRBJ1-2,NA,TGCGCCAGCAGCATCAATCCCGGAGCTACTAACTATGGCTACACCTTC,CASSINPGATNYGYTF
NA,TRBV11-2,TRBJ2-7,NA,TGTGCCAGCAGCTTAGGGACAAGCTCCTACGAGCAGTACTTC,CASSLGTSSYEQYF
many,TRBV25-1,TRBJ1-5,NA,TGTGCCAGCAGTGAATTGGGTAGCAATCAGCCCCAGCATTTT,CASSELGSNQPQHF